This T cell receptor beta chain was profiled in a study of CD8 T cells in ankylosing spondylitis. The CDR3 consists of 16 residues. Looked up from germline, CDR1 is DFQATT and CDR2 is SNEGSKA (reference sequence). V was cut by 0 bases and J by 3 bases, with 18 bases left in between. Overall study findings and caveats: The study looked at matched synovial fluid samples from ankylosing spondylitis patients. Disease-linked clones were reported to be significantly enriched there. Before this, some motif variants had been reported in reactive arthritis synovial fluid and blood.

Making use of molecular barcodes, quantitative 5'-RACE generated TCR beta libraries. A single record per CDR3 protein comes from TCRdb applying MiXCR to the 5' RACE reads. The profile shows 300,000 to 350,000 distinct CDR3 sequences, more than 20% of them singletons. Worth noting for this clonotype: The antigen remains undetermined.

This receptor was obtained from a female donor with ankylosing spondylitis or in good health (not recorded which). The rearrangement links TRBV20-1 to TRBJ2-7; possibly TRBD1 or TRBD2 for D (6 bases each). The specimen sequenced was blood, either unsorted or a sorted T cell fraction (not recorded which). CDR3 bases: TGCAGTGCTAGAGACATACAGGGCTACGGGGGCTACGAGCAGTACTTC. Protein: CSARDIQGYGGYEQYF.